The T cell receptor beta chain described here comes from a study of blood T cell repertoires in COVID-19. Participant reports of clinical history set cohort assignment. Trimming stripped 3 bases from V and 7 bases from J, with 12 bases between. This CDR3 region has 13 residues. The repertoire was sequenced with immunoSEQ multiplex PCR; TCRdb's copy has only in-frame clones and lacks some. The table lists over 300,000 clones, 80% to 90% of them singletons. The specimen sequenced was PBMCs or T cells enriched from blood (not recorded which). The V call is TRBV12-3 or TRBV12-4, the J call TRBJ2-5; D unresolved. This clonotype originated in a man aged 25 to 40 who had recovered from COVID-19. In nucleotides, the CDR3 is TGTGCCAGCAGTTTTAATCCATCGGGGACCCAGTACTTC. Its translation: CASSFNPSGTQYF.